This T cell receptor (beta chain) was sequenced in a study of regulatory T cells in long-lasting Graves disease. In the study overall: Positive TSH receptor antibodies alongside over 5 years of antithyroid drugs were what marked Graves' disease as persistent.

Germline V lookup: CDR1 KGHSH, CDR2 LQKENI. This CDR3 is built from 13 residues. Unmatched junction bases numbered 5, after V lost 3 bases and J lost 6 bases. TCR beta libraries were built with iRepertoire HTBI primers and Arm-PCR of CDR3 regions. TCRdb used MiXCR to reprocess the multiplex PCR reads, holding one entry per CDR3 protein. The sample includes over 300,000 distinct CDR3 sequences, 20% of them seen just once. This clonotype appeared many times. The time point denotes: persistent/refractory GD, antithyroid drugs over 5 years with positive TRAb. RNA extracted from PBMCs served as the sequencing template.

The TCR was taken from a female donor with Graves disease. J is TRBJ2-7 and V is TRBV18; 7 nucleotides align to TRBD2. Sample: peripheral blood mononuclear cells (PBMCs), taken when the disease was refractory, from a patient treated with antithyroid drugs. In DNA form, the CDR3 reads TGTGCCAGCTCACCCCGTGGGGAGGGCGAGCAGTACTTC. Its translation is CASSPRGEGEQYF.